This TCR beta chain was sequenced during a study of regulatory T cells in long-lasting Graves disease. Germline V gene data show CDR1 as MNHNS and CDR2 as SASEGT. This CDR3 is built from 14 residues. The junction had 4 bases not matched to a gene; V was cut back by 5 bases and J by 3 bases. Time point defined: newly diagnosed GD, antithyroid drugs for less than 3 months. Making the TCR library involved RNA that had been extracted from PBMCs. A blood draw put approximately 9 milliliters of peripheral blood into EDTA tubes. There are many counts of this clonotype. The antigen remains undetermined. Study results and limitations: Clonotypes that were public and shared totalled about 2,500 in persistent patients versus 900 to 1,000 in new patients. Favoring TRBV28, TRBJ1-2 and TRBJ2-5 was a feature seen in persistent disease.

Construction of TCR beta libraries relied on iRepertoire HTBI primers and on Arm-PCR targeting CDR3 regions. Each CDR3 protein gets one entry after TCRdb re-called the multiplex PCR reads with MiXCR. This sample has 350,000 to 450,000 distinct CDR3 sequences, with 16% found just once. This sample was also put to use in a study of T cells in Graves' hyperthyroidism and ophthalmopathy. That investigation notes: Ophthalmopathy and stable hyperthyroidism were separated by a 13 V-J model.

The starting material was peripheral blood mononuclear cells (PBMCs), obtained at new diagnosis, from a patient treated with antithyroid drugs. This rearrangement joins TRBV6-1 to TRBJ2-1; 7 bases are a match to TRBD1. The sequence derives from a man aged 35 to 55 with Graves disease. The CDR3 loop is CASSQTGDYNEQFF. CDR3 DNA sequence: TGTGCCAGCAGTCAAACAGGGGACTACAATGAGCAGTTCTTC.